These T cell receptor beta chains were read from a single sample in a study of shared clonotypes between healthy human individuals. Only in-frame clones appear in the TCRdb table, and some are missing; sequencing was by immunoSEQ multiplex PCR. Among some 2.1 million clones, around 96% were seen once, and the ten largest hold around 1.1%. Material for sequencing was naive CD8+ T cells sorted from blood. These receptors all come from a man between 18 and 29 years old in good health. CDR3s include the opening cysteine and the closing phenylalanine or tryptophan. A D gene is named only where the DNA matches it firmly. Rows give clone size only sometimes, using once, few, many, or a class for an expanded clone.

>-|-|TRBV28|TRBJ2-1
CASSESTQRLQFF
TGTGCCAGCAGCGAATCGACCCAACGCCTGCAGTTCTTC
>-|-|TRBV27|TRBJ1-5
CASGPIQGISNQPQHF
TGTGCCAGCGGCCCCATCCAAGGGATTAGCAATCAGCCCCAGCATTTT
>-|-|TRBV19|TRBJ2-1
CASSIWSSYNEQFF
TGTGCCAGTAGTATTTGGAGCTCCTACAATGAGCAGTTCTTC
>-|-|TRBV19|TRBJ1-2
CASSYQGGGYTF
TGTGCCAGTAGCTACCAGGGTGGTGGCTACACCTTC
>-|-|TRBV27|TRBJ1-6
CASSLSPGSYNSPLHF
TGTGCCAGCAGTTTGAGTCCAGGCTCCTATAATTCGCCCCTCCACTTT
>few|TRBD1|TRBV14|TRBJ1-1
CASSQGSKDRGWGTEAFF
TGTGCCAGCAGCCAAGGGTCCAAGGACAGGGGCTGGGGCACTGAAGCTTTCTTT
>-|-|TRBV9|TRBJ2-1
CASSRTRTASYNEQFF
TGTGCCAGCAGCCGGACCCGGACAGCTTCCTACAATGAGCAGTTCTTC
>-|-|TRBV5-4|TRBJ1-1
CASSLAGDTEAFF
TGTGCCAGCAGCTTGGCCGGGGACACTGAAGCTTTCTTT
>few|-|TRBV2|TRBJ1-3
CASSDPREDTIYF
TGTGCCAGCAGTGACCCCAGGGAGGACACCATATATTTT
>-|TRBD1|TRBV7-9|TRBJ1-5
CASSSNRGGNQPQHF
TGTGCCAGCAGCTCAAACAGGGGTGGCAATCAGCCCCAGCATTTT
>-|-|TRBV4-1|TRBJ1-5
CASSQGGGSNQPQHF
TGCGCCAGCAGCCAAGGCGGGGGGAGCAATCAGCCCCAGCATTTT
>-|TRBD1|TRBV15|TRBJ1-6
CATSRQRTGGSPLHF
TGTGCCACCAGCAGGCAAAGGACAGGGGGTTCACCCCTCCACTTT
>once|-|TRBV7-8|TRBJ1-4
CASSLAGLSEKLFF
TGTGCCAGCAGCTTAGCAGGTCTGAGTGAAAAACTGTTTTTT
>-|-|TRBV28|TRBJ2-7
CASRGDKQETYEQYF
TGTGCCAGCAGGGGCGATAAGCAGGAGACCTACGAGCAGTACTTC
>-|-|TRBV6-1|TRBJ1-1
CASSELIGQPNTEAFF
TGTGCCAGCAGTGAGCTCATTGGCCAGCCGAACACTGAAGCTTTCTTT
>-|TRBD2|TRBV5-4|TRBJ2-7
CASSLLTSGAYEQYF
TGTGCCAGCAGCTTGCTGACTAGCGGGGCCTACGAGCAGTACTTC
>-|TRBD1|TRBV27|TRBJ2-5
CASSSRMDRESETQYF
TGTGCCAGCAGTTCGCGGATGGACAGGGAGTCAGAGACCCAGTACTTC
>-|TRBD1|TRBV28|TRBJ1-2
CASLARGDYGYTF
TGTGCCAGCTTGGCCAGGGGGGACTATGGCTACACCTTC
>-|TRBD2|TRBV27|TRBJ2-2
CASSGGANTGELFF
TGTGCCAGCAGTGGGGGGGCGAACACCGGGGAGCTGTTTTTT
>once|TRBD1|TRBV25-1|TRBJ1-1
CASSRQGAHTEAFF
TGTGCCAGCAGCCGACAGGGGGCTCATACTGAAGCTTTCTTT
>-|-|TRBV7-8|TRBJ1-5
CASSFTDQSNQPQHF
TGTGCCAGCAGCTTCACAGACCAAAGCAATCAGCCCCAGCATTTT
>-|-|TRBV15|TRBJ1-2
CATSMGTNGNYGYTF
TGTGCCACCAGCATGGGGACGAACGGTAACTATGGCTACACCTTC
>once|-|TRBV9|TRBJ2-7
CASSVGGPAYEQYF
TGTGCCAGCAGCGTAGGGGGCCCTGCCTACGAGCAGTACTTC
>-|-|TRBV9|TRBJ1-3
CASSPSWGRPGNTIYF
TGTGCCAGCAGCCCTTCGTGGGGGAGGCCCGGAAACACCATATATTTT
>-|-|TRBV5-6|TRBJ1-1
CASSLEGRVWEAFF
TGTGCCAGCAGCTTGGAGGGTAGGGTCTGGGAAGCTTTCTTT
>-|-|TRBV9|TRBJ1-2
CASSVEPGSLYGYTF
TGTGCCAGCAGCGTAGAACCCGGGAGCCTCTATGGCTACACCTTC
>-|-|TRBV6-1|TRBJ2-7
CASSELGGGHEQYF
TGTGCCAGCAGTGAACTCGGAGGGGGCCACGAGCAGTACTTC
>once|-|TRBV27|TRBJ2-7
CASSFWGEEFGEQYF
TGTGCCAGCAGTTTTTGGGGAGAGGAGTTCGGCGAGCAGTACTTC
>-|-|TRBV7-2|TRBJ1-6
CASSRSSYNSPLHF
TGTGCCAGCAGTCGAAGCTCCTATAATTCACCCCTCCACTTT
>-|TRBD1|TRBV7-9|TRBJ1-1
CASSLGQGERTEAFF
TGTGCCAGCAGCTTAGGACAGGGGGAAAGGACTGAAGCTTTCTTT
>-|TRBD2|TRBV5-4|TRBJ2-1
CASFVAGGVDEQFF
TGTGCCAGCTTCGTAGCGGGAGGGGTCGATGAGCAGTTCTTC
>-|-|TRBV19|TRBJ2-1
CASSMRAGLYNEQFF
TGTGCCAGTAGTATGAGGGCTGGTCTTTACAATGAGCAGTTCTTC
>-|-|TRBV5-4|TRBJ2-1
CASSLTGDNEQFF
TGTGCCAGCAGCCTGACGGGGGACAATGAGCAGTTCTTC
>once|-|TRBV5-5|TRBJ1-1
CASSLAKPGLNTEAFF
TGTGCCAGCAGCTTGGCCAAGCCGGGTTTGAACACTGAAGCTTTCTTT
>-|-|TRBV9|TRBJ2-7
CASSAGDAAYEQYF
TGTGCCAGCAGCGCAGGGGACGCCGCCTACGAGCAGTACTTC
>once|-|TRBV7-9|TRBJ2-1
CAGTFSYEQFF
TGTGCCGGGACCTTCTCCTATGAGCAGTTCTTC
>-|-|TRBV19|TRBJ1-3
CASSPGWGASGNTIYF
TGTGCCAGTAGCCCCGGTTGGGGGGCCTCTGGAAACACCATATATTTT
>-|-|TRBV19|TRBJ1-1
CASTYVSETEAFF
TGTGCCAGTACTTATGTCAGCGAAACTGAAGCTTTCTTT
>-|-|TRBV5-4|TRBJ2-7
CASSSTLGLRYF
TGTGCCAGCAGCTCGACCCTGGGATTACGGTACTTC
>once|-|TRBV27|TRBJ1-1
CASSPGTITEAFF
TGTGCCAGCAGTCCCGGGACCATAACTGAAGCTTTCTTT
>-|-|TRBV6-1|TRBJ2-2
CASSESPVIVNTGELFF
TGTGCCAGCAGTGAAAGTCCCGTTATCGTTAACACCGGGGAGCTGTTTTTT
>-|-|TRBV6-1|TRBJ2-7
CASSEAPAADTYEQYF
TGTGCCAGCAGTGAAGCGCCAGCGGCGGATACCTACGAGCAGTACTTC
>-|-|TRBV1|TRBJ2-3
CTSSQTRGQITSTDTQYF
TGCACCAGCAGCCAAACGAGGGGCCAAATAACTAGCACAGATACGCAGTATTTT
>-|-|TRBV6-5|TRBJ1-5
CASRIRQDSNQPQHF
TGTGCCAGCAGAATAAGACAGGATAGCAATCAGCCCCAGCATTTT
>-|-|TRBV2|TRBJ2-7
CASSDTGFPYEQYF
TGTGCCAGCAGCGACACCGGGTTCCCCTACGAGCAGTACTTC
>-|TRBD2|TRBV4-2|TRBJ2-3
CASSQDRGGVTDTQYF
TGTGCCAGCAGCCAAGATCGGGGGGGCGTGACAGATACGCAGTATTTT
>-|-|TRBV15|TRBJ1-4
CATRGPGAEKLFF
TGTGCCACCAGGGGTCCGGGCGCTGAAAAACTGTTTTTT
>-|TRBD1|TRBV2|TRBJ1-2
CASRDRGHYGYTF
TGTGCCAGCAGGGACAGGGGCCACTATGGCTACACCTTC
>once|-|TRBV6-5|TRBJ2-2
CASIGPELFF
TGTGCCAGCATTGGTCCCGAGCTGTTTTTT
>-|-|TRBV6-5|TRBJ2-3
CASSRLAGGADTQYF
TGTGCCAGCAGCCGTCTAGCCGGGGGCGCAGATACGCAGTATTTT
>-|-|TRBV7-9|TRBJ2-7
CASSLEDYYEQYF
TGTGCCAGCAGCTTAGAGGACTACTACGAGCAGTACTTC
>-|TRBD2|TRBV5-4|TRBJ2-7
CASSSLSGRIEQYF
TGTGCCAGCAGCAGCCTTAGCGGGAGAATCGAGCAGTACTTC
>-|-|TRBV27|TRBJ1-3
CASSLQGAAGNTIYF
TGTGCCAGCAGTTTACAAGGGGCTGCTGGAAACACCATATATTTT
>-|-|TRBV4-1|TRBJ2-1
CASSQDRAAYGNEQFF
TGCGCCAGCAGCCAAGATCGAGCAGCGTACGGCAATGAGCAGTTCTTC